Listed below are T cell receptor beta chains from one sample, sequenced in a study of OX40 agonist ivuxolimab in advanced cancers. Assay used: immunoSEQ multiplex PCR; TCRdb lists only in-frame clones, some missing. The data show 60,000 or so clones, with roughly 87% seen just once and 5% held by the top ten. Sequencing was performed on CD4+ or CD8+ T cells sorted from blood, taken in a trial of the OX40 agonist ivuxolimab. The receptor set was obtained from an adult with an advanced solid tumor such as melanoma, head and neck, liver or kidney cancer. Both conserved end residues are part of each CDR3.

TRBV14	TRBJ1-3	CASSQGSSGNTIYF
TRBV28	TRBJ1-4	CASSFAGGMGSNEKLFF
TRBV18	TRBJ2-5	CASSPLRTSGEGQETQYF
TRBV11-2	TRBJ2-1	CASSTGTSGNEQFF
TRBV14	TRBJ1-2	CASSPPRDRGFTNYGYTF
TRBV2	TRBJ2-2	CASRVAGGNGELFF
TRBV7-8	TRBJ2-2	CASGRQANTGELFF
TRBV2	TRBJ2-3	CASSRVSQREGRNTQYF
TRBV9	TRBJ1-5	CASSVGGENQPQHF
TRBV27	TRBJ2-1	CASSLYRVESYNEQFF
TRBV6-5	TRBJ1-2	CASGQGAHNSTF
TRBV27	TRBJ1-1	CASSLVQGQGTEAFF
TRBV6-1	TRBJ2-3	CASSVGGGGDTQYF
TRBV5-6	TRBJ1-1	CASSLPQTEAFF
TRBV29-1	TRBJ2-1	CSVERLEGPSVEQFF